These 17 T cell receptor beta chains were sequenced from one sample in a study of blood T cell repertoires in COVID-19. Sequenced by immunoSEQ multiplex PCR; TCRdb stores in-frame clones only, minus some. This table has 170,000 or so clones, more than 75% appearing once. The specimen was peripheral blood. All receptors come from a man aged 40-49 years with active or convalescent COVID-19.

The chain is built from TRBV12-3 or TRBV12-4 and TRBJ1-2; D is uncertain. The V gene lost 6 bases and the J gene lost 7 bases, with 9 bases spanning the gap. This CDR3 contains 11 residues. CDR3 nucleotide sequence: TGTGCCAGCAGACAGCAGTTTGGCTACACCTTC. Translating gives CASRQQFGYTF.

This clone was observed once. This chain uses TRBV3-1 (or the pseudogene TRBV3-2) with TRBJ2-7, with D tentatively TRBD1 (7 bases). The CDR3 consists of 15 residues. Per germline, CDR1 LGHDT and CDR2 YNNKEL (reference sequence). Trimming cost V 5 bases and J 3 bases, with 17 bases left between them. The CDR3 loop is CASSFRQGGNYEQYF. The CDR3 bases are TGTGCCAGCAGCTTTCGACAGGGAGGCAACTACGAGCAGTACTTC.

The chain carries TRBV4-1 and TRBJ1-2, with TRBD1 matching 9 bases. The V gene's germline CDR1 is MGHRA and CDR2 YSYEKL. J gave up 8 bases and V 4 bases, and 8 bases lay outside the gene matches. This CDR3 region has 14 residues. CDR3 coding DNA: TGCGCCAGCAGCCCAGAACAGGGGGCGCGGGGCTACACCTTC. This translates into CASSPEQGARGYTF.

The chain uses TRBV7-8 and TRBJ2-1; 11 nucleotides agree with TRBD1. Germline trimming cut 5 bases from V and 4 bases from J; bases unmatched to any gene: 4. This CDR3 is 15 amino acids long. Germline CDR1 reads SGHVS; CDR2 reads FQNEAQ. The CDR3 sequence: CASSHGTGGYNEQFF. The CDR3 nucleotides read TGTGCCAGCAGCCACGGGACAGGGGGTTACAATGAGCAGTTCTTC.

The chain has TRBV7-2 and TRBJ2-1; D remains unclear. The CDR3 sequence is 16 residues long. Trimming removed 3 bases at V and 0 bases at J, with 12 bases between. CDR1 is SGHTA, CDR2 FQGNSA, per germline. Here the CDR3 DNA reads TGTGCCAGCAGCTTTGAGTCGTGGAGCTCCTACAATGAGCAGTTCTTC. It specifies CASSFESWSSYNEQFF.

V is TRBV3-1 (or the pseudogene TRBV3-2) and J is TRBJ2-3; TRBD2 agrees at 8 bases. Germline V gene sequence: CDR1 LGHDT, CDR2 YNNKEL (reference sequence). CDR3 length equals 14 residues. V lost 4 bases to trimming and J lost 4 bases; unmatched junction nucleotides: 4. In DNA, the CDR3 is TGTGCCAGCAGCCCCCGGGGGGGCGCAGATACGCAGTATTTT. Its protein is CASSPRGGADTQYF.

This chain connects TRBV12-3 or TRBV12-4 to TRBJ2-4, with a weak D call TRBD2 (6 bases). This CDR3 is built from 13 residues. V was shortened by 6 bases and J by 5 bases, with 11 bases between the two germline ends. This CDR3 is CASSGTPQNIQYF. The CDR3, as DNA: TGTGCCAGCAGCGGGACTCCCCAAAACATTCAGTACTTC.

The V gene is TRBV7-2, the J gene TRBJ2-7; TRBD1 is a possible D gene (6 bases). V dropped 6 bases and J dropped 0 bases, with 9 bases sitting between them. The CDR3 contains 13 residues. In germline, CDR1 is SGHTA, CDR2 FQGNSA. This chain's CDR3 is CASRGHSSYEQYF. CDR3 DNA sequence: TGTGCCAGCAGGGGACACAGCTCCTACGAGCAGTACTTC. Supplemented by reference TRBV7-2 and TRBJ2-7, the full variable domain reads GAGVSQSPSNKVTEKGKDVELRCDPISGHTALYWYRQSLGQGLEFLIYFQGNSAPDKSGLPSDRFSAERTGGSVSTLTIQRTQQEDSAVYLCASRGHSSYEQYFGPGTRLTVT.

The rearrangement joins TRBV10-1 to TRBJ1-1; 8 nucleotides align to TRBD1. The V gene end was trimmed by 4 bases and the J gene end by 4 bases; junction bases not matched to a gene: 2. This CDR3 has 13 residues. The germline V gene encodes CDR1 WNHNN and CDR2 SYGVQD (reference sequence). CDR3 sequence reads: CASSGTGGTEAFF. The CDR3 DNA follows: TGCGCCAGCAGTGGAACAGGGGGCACTGAAGCTTTCTTT.

This chain links TRBV19 with TRBJ1-1; TRBD1 aligns across 11 bases. The CDR3 is 16 amino acids. The trim removed 7 bases at V and 4 bases at J, leaving 11 bases unmatched. Looked up from germline, CDR1 is LNHDA and CDR2 is SQIVND (reference sequence). The CDR3 spells CASTPLRGTGGTEAFF. The CDR3 DNA reads TGTGCCAGTACCCCTTTAAGGGGGACAGGGGGCACTGAAGCTTTCTTT.

The chain uses TRBV28 and TRBJ1-5; 9 bases are shared with TRBD1. J gave up 4 bases and V 6 bases, and 10 bases lay outside the gene matches. CDR3 length: 16 amino acids. Germline V gene lookup returns CDR1 MDHEN and CDR2 SYDVKM. In nucleotides, the CDR3 is TGTGCCAGCAGCACCTACGGACAGGGGCTGAATCAGCCCCAGCATTTT. Translated, it gives CASSTYGQGLNQPQHF.

The rearrangement links TRBV6-2 or TRBV6-3 to TRBJ1-1; 7 bases are shared with TRBD1. In germline, CDR1 is MNHEY, CDR2 SVGEGT. The CDR3 runs 15 residues. V was clipped by 5 bases and J by 8 bases; unmatched bases: 14. DNA for the CDR3: TGTGCCAGCAGTCAACCCCCGGGACAGCCTTCCGAAGCTTTCTTT. It encodes CASSQPPGQPSEAFF.

The rearrangement uses TRBV5-1 and TRBJ1-1; 9 nucleotides line up with TRBD1. V was clipped by 1 base and J by 1 base; unmatched bases: 11. CDR1 and CDR2 (germline): SGHRS, YFSETQ. There are 18 residues in the CDR3. The DNA for the CDR3 is TGCGCCAGCAGCTTGACCATACAGGGGGCGCTTGGGAACACTGAAGCTTTCTTT. It codes for CASSLTIQGALGNTEAFF.

V gene TRBV9 combines with J gene TRBJ1-6, with 7 positions matching TRBD1. There are 14 residues in the CDR3. V shed 4 bases, J shed 6 bases, and the junction held 4 bases outside the gene matches. Germline loops: CDR1 SGDLS, CDR2 YYNGEE. Here the CDR3 DNA reads TGTGCCAGCAGCAACACAGGGGCTAATTCACCCCTCCACTTT. It yields the protein CASSNTGANSPLHF.

The rearrangement joins TRBV10-3 to TRBJ1-3; D ambiguous. With 0 bases removed from V and 5 bases from J, the gap between germline ends came to 11 bases. The CDR3 is 15 amino acids. Germline CDR1 reads ENHRY; CDR2 reads SYGVKD. The CDR3 coding sequence is TGTGCCATCAGTGAGTCGAGGCTTAGGAGAAACACCATATATTTT. It translates to CAISESRLRRNTIYF.

The chain uses TRBV19 and TRBJ1-1; the match to TRBD1 covers 8 bases. Germline V CDR1 and CDR2: LNHDA, SQIVND (reference sequence). The V and J ends lost 3 bases and 6 bases, in that order; junction bases with no gene match: 9. The CDR3 spans 15 residues. The CDR3 DNA reads TGTGCCAGTAGTATCTCGGCAGGGGGCGGTGCTGAAGCTTTCTTT. Its translation is CASSISAGGGAEAFF.

The V call is TRBV29-1, the J call TRBJ1-2; D call uncertain. Germline V gives CDR1 SQVTM, CDR2 ANQGSEA. The CDR3 runs to 13 residues. V was trimmed by 6 bases and J by 2 bases, leaving 13 bases between them. The CDR3 coding sequence is TGCAGCGTCGTCGGTGGAGGAAACTATGGCTACACCTTC. Translation: CSVVGGGNYGYTF.